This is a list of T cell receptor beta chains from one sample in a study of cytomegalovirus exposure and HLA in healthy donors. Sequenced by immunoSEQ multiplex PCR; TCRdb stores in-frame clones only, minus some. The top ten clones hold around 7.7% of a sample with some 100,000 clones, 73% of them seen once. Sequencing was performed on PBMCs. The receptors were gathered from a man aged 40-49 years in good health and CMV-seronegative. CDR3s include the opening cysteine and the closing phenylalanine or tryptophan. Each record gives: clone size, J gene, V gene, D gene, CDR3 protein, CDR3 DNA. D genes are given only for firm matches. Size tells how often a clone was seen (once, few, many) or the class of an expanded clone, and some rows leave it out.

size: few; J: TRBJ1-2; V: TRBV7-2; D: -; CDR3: CASSLGQVTLYGYTF; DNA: TGTGCCAGCAGCTTAGGACAGGTTACTCTCTATGGCTACACCTTC
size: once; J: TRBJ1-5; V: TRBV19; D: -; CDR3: CASSIVTPNGISNQPQHF; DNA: TGTGCCAGTAGTATAGTTACCCCTAACGGTATTAGCAATCAGCCCCAGCATTTT
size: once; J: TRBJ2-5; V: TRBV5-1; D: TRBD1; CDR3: CASAGQGQETQYF; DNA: TGCGCCAGCGCCGGACAGGGGCAAGAGACCCAGTACTTC
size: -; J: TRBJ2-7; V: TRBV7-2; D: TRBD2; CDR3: CASSLAWRGVTYEQYF; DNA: TGTGCCAGCAGCTTAGCTTGGCGGGGGGTTACCTACGAGCAGTACTTC
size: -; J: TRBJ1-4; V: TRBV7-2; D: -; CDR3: CASSLGRGVGQKLFF; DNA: TGTGCCAGCAGCTTGGGACGGGGGGTTGGGCAAAAACTGTTTTTT
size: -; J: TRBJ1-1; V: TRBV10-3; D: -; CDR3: CAISDGRDGNTEAFF; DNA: TGTGCCATCAGTGACGGGAGGGATGGGAACACTGAAGCTTTCTTT
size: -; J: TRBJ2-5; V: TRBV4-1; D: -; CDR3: CASSQGTRGQETQYF; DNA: TGCGCCAGCAGCCAAGGGACCCGGGGGCAAGAGACCCAGTACTTC
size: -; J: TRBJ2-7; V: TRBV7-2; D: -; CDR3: CASSPRGGAAEQYF; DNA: TGTGCCAGCAGCCCCAGAGGGGGGGCGGCCGAGCAGTACTTC
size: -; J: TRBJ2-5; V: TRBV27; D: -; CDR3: CASRPFGGSDETQYF; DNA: TGTGCCAGCAGACCGTTTGGGGGGAGCGATGAGACCCAGTACTTC
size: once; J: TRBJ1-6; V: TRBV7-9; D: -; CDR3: CASSSNGSPLHF; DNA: TGTGCCAGCAGCTCAAACGGGTCACCCCTCCACTTT
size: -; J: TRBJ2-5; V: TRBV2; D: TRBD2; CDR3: CASLRLASAQYF; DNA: TGTGCCAGTCTCCGACTAGCGAGTGCCCAGTACTTC
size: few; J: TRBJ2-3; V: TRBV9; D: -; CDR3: CASSVGGRGTSTDTQYF; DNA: TGTGCCAGCAGCGTAGGGGGCCGTGGGACAAGCACAGATACGCAGTATTTT
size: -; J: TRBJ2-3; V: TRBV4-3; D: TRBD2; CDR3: CASSQEKSSGGPQWAQYF; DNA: TGCGCCAGCAGCCAAGAGAAATCTAGCGGGGGCCCTCAATGGGCGCAGTATTTT
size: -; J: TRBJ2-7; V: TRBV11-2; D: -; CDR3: CASSTLVMEQYF; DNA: TGTGCCAGCAGCACCCTAGTCATGGAGCAGTACTTC
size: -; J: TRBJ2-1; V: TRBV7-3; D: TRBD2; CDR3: CASSASGGALNEQFF; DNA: TGTGCCAGCAGCGCGAGCGGGGGGGCCCTCAATGAGCAGTTCTTC
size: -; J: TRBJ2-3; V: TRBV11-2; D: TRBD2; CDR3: CASSFFSGGRTDTQYF; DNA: TGTGCCAGCAGCTTTTTTAGCGGGGGTCGCACAGATACGCAGTATTTT
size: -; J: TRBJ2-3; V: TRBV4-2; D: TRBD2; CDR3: CASSHSGTSAADTQYF; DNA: TGTGCCAGCAGCCACTCCGGGACTAGCGCGGCAGATACGCAGTATTTT
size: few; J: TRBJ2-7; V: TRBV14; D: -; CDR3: CASSLARASEQYF; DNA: TGTGCCAGCAGCCTGGCGCGGGCTAGCGAGCAGTACTTC
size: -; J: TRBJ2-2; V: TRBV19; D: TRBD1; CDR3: CASSRLGQGVTGELFF; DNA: TGTGCCAGTAGTAGACTCGGACAGGGGGTTACCGGGGAGCTGTTTTTT
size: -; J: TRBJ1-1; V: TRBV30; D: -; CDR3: CAWSVAVPGTEAFF; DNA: TGTGCCTGGAGTGTAGCGGTCCCCGGCACTGAAGCTTTCTTT
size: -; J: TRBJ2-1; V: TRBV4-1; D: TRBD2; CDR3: CASSRHTSGGEQFF; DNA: TGCGCCAGCAGCCGACATACTAGCGGGGGTGAGCAGTTCTTC
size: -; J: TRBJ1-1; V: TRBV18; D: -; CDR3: CASSPGQDTEAFF; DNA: TGTGCCAGCTCACCAGGGCAGGACACTGAAGCTTTCTTT
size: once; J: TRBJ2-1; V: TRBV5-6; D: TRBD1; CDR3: CASSWDRVWLNEQFF; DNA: TGTGCCAGCAGCTGGGACAGGGTCTGGCTCAATGAGCAGTTCTTC
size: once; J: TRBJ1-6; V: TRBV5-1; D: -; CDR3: CASRLGQENSPLHF; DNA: TGCGCCAGCAGACTGGGACAAGAGAATTCACCCCTCCACTTT
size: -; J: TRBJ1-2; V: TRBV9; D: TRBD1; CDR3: CASSRTGNYGYTF; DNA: TGTGCCAGCAGCCGGACAGGGAACTATGGCTACACCTTC
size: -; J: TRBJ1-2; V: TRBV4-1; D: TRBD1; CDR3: CASSQASLTGGTGSDYGYTF; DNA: TGCGCCAGCAGCCAAGCGTCGTTAACAGGGGGAACAGGGTCGGACTATGGCTACACCTTC
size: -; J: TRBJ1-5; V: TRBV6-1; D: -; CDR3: CASSSQTGVNQPQHF; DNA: TGTGCCAGCAGTTCCCAGACCGGGGTAAATCAGCCCCAGCATTTT
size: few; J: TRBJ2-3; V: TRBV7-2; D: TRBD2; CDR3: CASSLGSGGTSTDTQYF; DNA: TGTGCCAGCAGCTTAGGTAGCGGGGGGACTAGCACAGATACGCAGTATTTT
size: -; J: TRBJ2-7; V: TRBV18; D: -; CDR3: CASSLRPTGDSLYEQYF; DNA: TGTGCCAGCTCACTACGCCCGACAGGAGACTCGTTGTACGAGCAGTACTTC
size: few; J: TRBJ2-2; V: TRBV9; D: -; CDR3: CASRREGPGELFF; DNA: TGTGCCAGCAGGAGGGAAGGGCCCGGGGAGCTGTTTTTT
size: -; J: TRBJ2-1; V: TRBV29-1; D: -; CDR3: CSVERRPYNEQFF; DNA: TGCAGCGTTGAGCGGCGGCCCTACAATGAGCAGTTCTTC
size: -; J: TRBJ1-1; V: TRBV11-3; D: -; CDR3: CASSQAWNTEAFF; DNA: TGTGCCAGCAGCCAAGCGTGGAACACTGAAGCTTTCTTT
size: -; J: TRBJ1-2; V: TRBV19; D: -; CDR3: CASSSRPSGTYNLGGYTF; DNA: TGTGCCAGTAGTTCCCGACCTTCCGGGACTTACAACCTCGGGGGCTACACCTTC
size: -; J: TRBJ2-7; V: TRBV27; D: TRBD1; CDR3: CASSYAYRGYEQYF; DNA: TGTGCCAGCAGTTACGCATACAGGGGGTACGAGCAGTACTTC
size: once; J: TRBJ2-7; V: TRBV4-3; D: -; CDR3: CASSQGPQDMHYEQYF; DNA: TGCGCCAGCAGCCAAGGGCCCCAGGACATGCACTACGAGCAGTACTTC
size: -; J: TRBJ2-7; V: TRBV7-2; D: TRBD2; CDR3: CASSPRVAGGGYEQYF; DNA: TGTGCCAGCAGCCCGAGAGTTGCGGGGGGCGGGTACGAGCAGTACTTC
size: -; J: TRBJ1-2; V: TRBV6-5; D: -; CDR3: CASSSTPTGYTF; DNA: TGTGCCAGCAGTTCGACACCTACTGGCTACACCTTC
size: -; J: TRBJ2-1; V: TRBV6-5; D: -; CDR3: CASRSSYNEQFF; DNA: TGTGCCAGCCGGAGCTCCTACAATGAGCAGTTCTTC
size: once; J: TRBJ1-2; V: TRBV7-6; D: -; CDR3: CASSQAGQGVNYGYTF; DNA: TGTGCCAGCAGCCAAGCAGGGCAGGGTGTTAATTATGGCTACACCTTC
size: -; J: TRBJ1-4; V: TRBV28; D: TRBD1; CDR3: CASSAPGTGLREKLFF; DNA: TGTGCCAGCAGCGCCCCCGGGACAGGGCTTAGGGAAAAACTGTTTTTT
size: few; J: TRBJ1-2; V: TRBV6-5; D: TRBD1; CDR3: CASSYRAGGAKHGYTF; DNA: TGTGCCAGCAGTTACAGGGCAGGGGGCGCGAAACACGGCTACACCTTC
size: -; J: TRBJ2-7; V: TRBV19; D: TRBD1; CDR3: CASSRAGGREQYF; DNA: TGTGCCAGTAGTCGGGCAGGGGGACGCGAGCAGTACTTC